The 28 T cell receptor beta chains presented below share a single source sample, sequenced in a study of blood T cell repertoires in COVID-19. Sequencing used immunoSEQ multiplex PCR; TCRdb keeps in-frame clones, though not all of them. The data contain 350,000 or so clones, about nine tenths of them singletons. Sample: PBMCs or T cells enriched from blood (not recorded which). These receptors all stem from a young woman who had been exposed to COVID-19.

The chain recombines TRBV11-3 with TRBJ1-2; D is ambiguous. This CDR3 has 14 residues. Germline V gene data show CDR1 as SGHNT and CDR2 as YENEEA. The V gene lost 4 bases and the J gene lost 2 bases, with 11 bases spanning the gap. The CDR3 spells CASSYDTENYGYTF. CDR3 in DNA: TGTGCCAGCAGCTACGACACGGAAAACTATGGCTACACCTTC.

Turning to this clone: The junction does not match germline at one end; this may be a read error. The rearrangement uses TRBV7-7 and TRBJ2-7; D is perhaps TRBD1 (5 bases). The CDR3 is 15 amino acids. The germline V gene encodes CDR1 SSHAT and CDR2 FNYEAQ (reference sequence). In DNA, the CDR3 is TGTGCTAGCAGCCCCGGACAAAACGGAGCCTACGAGCAGTACTTC. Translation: CASSPGQNGAYEQYF. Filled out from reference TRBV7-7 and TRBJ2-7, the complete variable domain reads GAGVSQSPRYKVTKRGQDVTLRCDPISSHATLYWYQQALGQGPEFLTYFNYEAQPDKSGLPSDRFSAERPEGSISTLTIQRTEQRDSAMYRCASSPGQNGAYEQYFGPGTRLTVT.

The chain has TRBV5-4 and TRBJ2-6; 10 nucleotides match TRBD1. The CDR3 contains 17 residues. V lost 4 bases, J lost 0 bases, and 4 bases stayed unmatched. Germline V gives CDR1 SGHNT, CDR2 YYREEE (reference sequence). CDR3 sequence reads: CASSTDRGSSGANVLTF. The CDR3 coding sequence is TGTGCCAGCAGCACGGACAGGGGGAGCTCTGGGGCCAACGTCCTGACTTTC. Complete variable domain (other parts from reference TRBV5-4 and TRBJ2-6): ETGVTQSPTHLIKTRGQQVTLRCSSQSGHNTVSWYQQALGQGPQFIFQYYREEENGRGNFPPRFSGLQFPNYSSELNVNALELDDSALYLCASSTDRGSSGANVLTFGAGSRLTVL.

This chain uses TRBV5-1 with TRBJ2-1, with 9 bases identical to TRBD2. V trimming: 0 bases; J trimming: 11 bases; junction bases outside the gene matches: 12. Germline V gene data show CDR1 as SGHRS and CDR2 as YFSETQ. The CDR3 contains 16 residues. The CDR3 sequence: CASSLELAGDSIKQFF. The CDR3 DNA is TGCGCCAGCAGCTTGGAATTAGCGGGAGATTCGATTAAGCAGTTCTTC.

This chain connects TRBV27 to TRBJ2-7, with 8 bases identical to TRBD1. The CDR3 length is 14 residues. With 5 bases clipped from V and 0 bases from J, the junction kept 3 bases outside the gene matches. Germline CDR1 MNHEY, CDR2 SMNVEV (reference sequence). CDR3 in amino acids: CASSRTGRSYEQYF. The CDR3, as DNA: TGTGCCAGCAGTCGGACAGGGCGCTCCTACGAGCAGTACTTC.

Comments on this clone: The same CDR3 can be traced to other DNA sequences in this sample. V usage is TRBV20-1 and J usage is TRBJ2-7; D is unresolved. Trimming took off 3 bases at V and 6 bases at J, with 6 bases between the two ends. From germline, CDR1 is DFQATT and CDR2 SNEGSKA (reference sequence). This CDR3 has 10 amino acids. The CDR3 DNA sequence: TGCAGTGCTAGTTTCGGCGAGCAGTACTTC. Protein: CSASFGEQYF.

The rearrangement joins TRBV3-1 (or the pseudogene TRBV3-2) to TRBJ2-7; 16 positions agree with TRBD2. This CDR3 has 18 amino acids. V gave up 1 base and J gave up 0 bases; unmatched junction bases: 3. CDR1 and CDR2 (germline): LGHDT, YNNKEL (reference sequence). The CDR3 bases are TGTGCCAGCAGCCAAGTGGGACTAGCGGGAGGGCCCTCCTACGAGCAGTACTTC. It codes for CASSQVGLAGGPSYEQYF.

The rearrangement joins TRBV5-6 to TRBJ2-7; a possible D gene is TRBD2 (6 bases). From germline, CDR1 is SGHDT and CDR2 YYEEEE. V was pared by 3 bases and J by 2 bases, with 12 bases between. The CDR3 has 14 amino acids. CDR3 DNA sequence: TGTGCCAGCAGCTACCCGGGACTCGCCTACGAGCAGTACTTC. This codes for CASSYPGLAYEQYF.

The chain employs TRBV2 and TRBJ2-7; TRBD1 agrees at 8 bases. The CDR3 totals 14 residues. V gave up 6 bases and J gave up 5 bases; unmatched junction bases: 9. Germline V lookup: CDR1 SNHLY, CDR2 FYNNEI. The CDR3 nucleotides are TGTGCCAGCAGCAGGGGGCGGATTGGGGACGAGCAGTACTTC. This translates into CASSRGRIGDEQYF. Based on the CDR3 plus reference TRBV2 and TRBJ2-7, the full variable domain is EPEVTQTPSHQVTQMGQEVILRCVPISNHLYFYWYRQILGQKVEFLVSFYNNEISEKSEIFDDQFSVERPDGSNFTLKIRSTKLEDSAMYFCASSRGRIGDEQYFGPGTRLTVT.

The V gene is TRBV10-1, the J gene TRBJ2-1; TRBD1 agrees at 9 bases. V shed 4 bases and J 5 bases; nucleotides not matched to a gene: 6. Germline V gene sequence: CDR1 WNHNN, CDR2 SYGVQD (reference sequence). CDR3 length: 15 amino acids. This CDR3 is CASSVGTGNDNEQFF. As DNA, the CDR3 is TGCGCCAGCAGTGTAGGGACAGGGAACGACAATGAGCAGTTCTTC.

The CDR3 region has the DNA TGTGCCAGCAGTCTGACCCCGGACAGCGGAACCCTCTACTACGAGCAGTACTTC. It codes for CASSLTPDSGTLYYEQYF. The gene calls are TRBV27 and TRBJ2-7; tentative D call: TRBD1 (6 bases). The V end lost 5 bases, the J end lost 3 bases, and 26 bases lay between the germline ends. This CDR3 has 18 amino acids. Looked up from germline, CDR1 is MNHEY and CDR2 is SMNVEV (reference sequence).

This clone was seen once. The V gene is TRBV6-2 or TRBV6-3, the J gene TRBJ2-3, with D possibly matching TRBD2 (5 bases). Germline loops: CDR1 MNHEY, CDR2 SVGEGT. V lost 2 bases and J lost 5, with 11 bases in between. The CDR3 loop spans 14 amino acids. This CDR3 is CASSYVTRQDTQYF. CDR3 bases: TGTGCCAGCAGTTACGTTACTAGACAAGATACGCAGTATTTT.

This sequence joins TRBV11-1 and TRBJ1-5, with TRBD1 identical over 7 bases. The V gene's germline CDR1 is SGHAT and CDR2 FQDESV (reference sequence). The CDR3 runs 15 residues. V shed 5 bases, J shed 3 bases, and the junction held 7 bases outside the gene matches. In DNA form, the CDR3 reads TGTGCCAGCAGCATGGGACAGTCTTTCAATCAGCCCCAGCATTTT. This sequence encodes CASSMGQSFNQPQHF.

CDR3 in DNA: TGTGCCAGCAGTCGTCCCGGCGAGCAGTACTTC. The encoded protein is CASSRPGEQYF. V gene TRBV25-1 combines with J gene TRBJ2-7, with unresolved D. V lost 5 bases, J lost 6 bases, and 8 bases lay in between. The CDR3 loop spans 11 amino acids. Germline V CDR1 and CDR2: MGHDK, SYGVNS.

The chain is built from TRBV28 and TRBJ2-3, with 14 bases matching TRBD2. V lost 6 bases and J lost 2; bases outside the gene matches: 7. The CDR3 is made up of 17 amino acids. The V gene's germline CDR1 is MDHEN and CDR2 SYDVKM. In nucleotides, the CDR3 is TGTGCCAGCAGCACCGGGACTAGCGGGAGATTCACAGATACGCAGTATTTT. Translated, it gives CASSTGTSGRFTDTQYF.

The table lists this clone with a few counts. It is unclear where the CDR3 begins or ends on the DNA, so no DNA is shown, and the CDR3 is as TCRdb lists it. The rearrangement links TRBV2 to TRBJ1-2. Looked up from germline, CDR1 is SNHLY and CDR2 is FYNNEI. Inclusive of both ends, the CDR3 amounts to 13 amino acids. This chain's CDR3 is CASILGGENGYTF.

The CDR3 nucleotides read TGTGCCAGCAGCCACCAACAGGGTGAGGGCTACACCTTC. Residues: CASSHQQGEGYTF. V gene TRBV7-9 combines with J gene TRBJ1-2; weak D call: TRBD1 (6 bases). This CDR3 is built from 13 residues. Looked up from germline, CDR1 is SEHNR and CDR2 is FQNEAQ (reference sequence). V lost 5 bases and J lost 8, with 15 bases in between.

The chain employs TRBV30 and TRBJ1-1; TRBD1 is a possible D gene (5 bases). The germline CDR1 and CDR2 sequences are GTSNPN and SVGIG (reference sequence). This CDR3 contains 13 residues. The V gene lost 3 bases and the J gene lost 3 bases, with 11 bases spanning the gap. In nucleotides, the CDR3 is TGTGCCTGGAGCCTCGGGGGGTACACTGAAGCTTTCTTT. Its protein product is CAWSLGGYTEAFF.

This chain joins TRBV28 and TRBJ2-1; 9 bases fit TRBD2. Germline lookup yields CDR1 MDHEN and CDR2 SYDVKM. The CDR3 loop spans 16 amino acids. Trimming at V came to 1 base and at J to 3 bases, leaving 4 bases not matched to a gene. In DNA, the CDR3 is TGTGCCAGCAGTTTATTGACTAGCGGTTTCTACAATGAGCAGTTCTTC. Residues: CASSLLTSGFYNEQFF.

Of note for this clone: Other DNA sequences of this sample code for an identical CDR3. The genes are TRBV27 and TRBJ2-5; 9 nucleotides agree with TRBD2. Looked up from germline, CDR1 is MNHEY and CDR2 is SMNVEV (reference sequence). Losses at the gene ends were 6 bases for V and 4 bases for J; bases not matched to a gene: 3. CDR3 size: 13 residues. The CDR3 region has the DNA TGTGCCAGCAGCCTAGCGGGATCAGAGACCCAGTACTTC. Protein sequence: CASSLAGSETQYF.

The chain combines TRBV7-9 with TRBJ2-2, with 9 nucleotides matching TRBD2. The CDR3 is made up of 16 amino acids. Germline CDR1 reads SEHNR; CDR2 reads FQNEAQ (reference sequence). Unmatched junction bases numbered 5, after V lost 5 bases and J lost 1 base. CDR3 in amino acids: CASSPPAGGNTGELFF. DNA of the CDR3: TGTGCCAGCAGCCCGCCAGCGGGAGGGAACACCGGGGAGCTGTTTTTT.

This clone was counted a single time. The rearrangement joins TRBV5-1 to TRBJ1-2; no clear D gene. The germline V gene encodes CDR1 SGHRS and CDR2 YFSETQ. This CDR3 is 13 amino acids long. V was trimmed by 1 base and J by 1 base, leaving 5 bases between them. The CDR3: CASSLLDNYGYTF. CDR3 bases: TGCGCCAGCAGCTTGCTAGATAACTATGGCTACACCTTC.

The CDR3 is CASSQVSGITYEQYF. CDR3 nucleotides: TGTGCCAGCAGCCAAGTTAGCGGGATAACCTACGAGCAGTACTTC. The genes are TRBV28 and TRBJ2-7; TRBD2 matches 8 bases. Germline trimming cut 6 bases from V and 2 bases from J; bases unmatched to any gene: 9. CDR3 length equals 15 residues. Germline loops: CDR1 MDHEN, CDR2 SYDVKM. The whole variable domain, filled in from reference TRBV28 and TRBJ2-7, reads DVKVTQSSRYLVKRTGEKVFLECVQDMDHENMFWYRQDPGLGLRLIYFSYDVKMKEKGDIPEGYSVSREKKERFSLILESASTNQTSMYLCASSQVSGITYEQYFGPGTRLTVT.

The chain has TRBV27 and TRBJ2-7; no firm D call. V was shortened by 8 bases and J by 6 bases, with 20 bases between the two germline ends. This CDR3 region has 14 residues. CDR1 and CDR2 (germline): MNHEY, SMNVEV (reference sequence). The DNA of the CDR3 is TGTGCCAGCCATTCTTCCAATCGGGTAGGCGAGCAGTACTTC. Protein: CASHSSNRVGEQYF.

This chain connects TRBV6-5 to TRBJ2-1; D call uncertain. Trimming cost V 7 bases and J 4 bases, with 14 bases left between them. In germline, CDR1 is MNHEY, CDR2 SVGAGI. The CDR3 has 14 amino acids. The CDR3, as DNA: TGTGCCAGCACCTCACCTATACTATACAATGAGCAGTTCTTC. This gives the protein CASTSPILYNEQFF.

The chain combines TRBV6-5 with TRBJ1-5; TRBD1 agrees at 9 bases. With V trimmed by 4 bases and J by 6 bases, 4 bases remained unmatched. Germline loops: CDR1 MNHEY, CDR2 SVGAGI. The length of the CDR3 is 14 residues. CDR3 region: CASSSQGAGQPQHF. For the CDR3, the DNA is TGTGCCAGCAGTTCACAGGGGGCGGGTCAGCCCCAGCATTTT.

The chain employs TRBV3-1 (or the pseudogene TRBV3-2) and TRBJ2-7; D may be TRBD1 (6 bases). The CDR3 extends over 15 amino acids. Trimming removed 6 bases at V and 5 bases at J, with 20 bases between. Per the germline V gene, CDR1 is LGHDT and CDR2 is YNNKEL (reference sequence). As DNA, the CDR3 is TGTGCCAGCAGTGGGGGCGGACAACCATCCCACGAGCAGTACTTC. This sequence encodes CASSGGGQPSHEQYF.

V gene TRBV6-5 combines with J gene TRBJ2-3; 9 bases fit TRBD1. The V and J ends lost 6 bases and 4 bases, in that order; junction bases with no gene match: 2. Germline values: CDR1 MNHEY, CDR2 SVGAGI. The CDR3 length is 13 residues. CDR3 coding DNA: TGTGCCAGCAGGGGACAGGGAGCAGATACGCAGTATTTT. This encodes CASRGQGADTQYF.